The clone carrying this TCR beta chain was seen more than once but under ten times. Antigen specificity is unknown. This sample stems from a study of cytomegalovirus exposure and HLA in healthy donors. The PCR contained 60 Vbeta and 13 Jbeta primers. The table came from immunoSEQ multiplex PCR; TCRdb's copy has only in-frame clones and leaves some out. The profile shows roughly 98,000 clones, 55% to 75% of them singletons. Overall study findings and caveats: The study had only CMV serostatus as immune exposure information.

CDR1 and CDR2 from the germline V gene are SGHAT and FQNNGV. The V end was cut by 1 base, the J end by 9 bases, with 9 bases between. This CDR3 has 12 residues. The V gene is TRBV11-2, the J gene TRBJ2-5; D might be TRBD2 (6 bases). Sequencing input: PBMCs. This sequence originates from a man aged 50 or older in good health and CMV-seronegative. The CDR3 nucleotides read TGTGCCAGCAGCTTAGGCGGGGTGGCCCAGTACTTC. Translated: CASSLGGVAQYF.